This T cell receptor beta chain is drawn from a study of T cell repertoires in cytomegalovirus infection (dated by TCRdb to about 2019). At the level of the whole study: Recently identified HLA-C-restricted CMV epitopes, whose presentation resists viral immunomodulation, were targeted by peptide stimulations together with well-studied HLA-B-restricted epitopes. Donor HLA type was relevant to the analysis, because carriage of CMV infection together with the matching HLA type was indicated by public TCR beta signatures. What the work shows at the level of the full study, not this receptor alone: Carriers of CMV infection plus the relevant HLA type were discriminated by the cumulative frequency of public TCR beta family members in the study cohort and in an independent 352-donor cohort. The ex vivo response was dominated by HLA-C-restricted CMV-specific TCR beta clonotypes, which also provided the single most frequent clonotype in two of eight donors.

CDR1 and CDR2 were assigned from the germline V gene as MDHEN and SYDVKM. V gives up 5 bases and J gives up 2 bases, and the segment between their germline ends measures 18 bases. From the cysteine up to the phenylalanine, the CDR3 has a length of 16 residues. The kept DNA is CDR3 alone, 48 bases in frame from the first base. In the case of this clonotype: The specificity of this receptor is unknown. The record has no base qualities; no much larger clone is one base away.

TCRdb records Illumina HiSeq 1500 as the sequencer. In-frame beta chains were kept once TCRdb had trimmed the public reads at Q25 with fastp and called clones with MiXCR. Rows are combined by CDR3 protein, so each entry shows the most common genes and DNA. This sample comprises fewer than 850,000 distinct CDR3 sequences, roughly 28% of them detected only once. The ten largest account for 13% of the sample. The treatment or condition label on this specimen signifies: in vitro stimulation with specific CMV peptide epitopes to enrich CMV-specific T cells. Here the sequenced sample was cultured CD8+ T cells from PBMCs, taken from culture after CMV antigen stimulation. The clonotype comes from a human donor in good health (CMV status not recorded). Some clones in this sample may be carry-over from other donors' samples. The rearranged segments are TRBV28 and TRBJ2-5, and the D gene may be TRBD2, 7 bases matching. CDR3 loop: CASSPGGGGQQETQYF. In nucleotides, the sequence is TGTGCCAGCAGTCCCGGGGGCGGGGGCCAACAAGAGACCCAGTACTTC.